This TCR beta chain is drawn from a study of blood T cell repertoires in COVID-19. Study information: COVID-19 samples from acute and convalescent phases originated in the United States, Italy and Spain. Sources were T cells, B-cell-depleted T cells, or PBMCs; the material itself was cDNA or gDNA.

The age range of participants was about 18 to 95 years, with residence in under 25 US areas. Trimming left V 4 bases short and J 6 bases short, with 9 bases between. The germline gives CDR1 SQVTM, CDR2 ANQGSEA. The CDR3 runs 12 residues. Authors' processing steps: Estimates of nucleated cell counts were drawn from the amplification of reference gene primers. Produced via immunoSEQ multiplex PCR; TCRdb's table is partial and in-frame only. The V and J calls and clone size come from that table; D and trimming were worked out from the DNA. The sample lists almost 400,000 clones; around 87% were seen once.

The J gene is TRBJ1-4, the V gene TRBV29-1, with D perhaps matching TRBD1 (6 bases). Material: PBMCs or T cells enriched from blood (not recorded which). The clonotype comes from a woman under 40 with acute COVID-19. For the CDR3, the DNA is TGCAGCGTTGCCAGGGGTGATGAAAAACTGTTTTTT. As protein: CSVARGDEKLFF.